The 26 T cell receptor beta chains in this list originate from one sample, sequenced in a study of naive CD8 T cells in extremely preterm neonates. Study outcomes and limitations: Preterm infants showed shorter CDR3s, fewer N additions and less trimming than older groups.

Only in-frame clones appear in the TCRdb table, and some are missing; sequencing was by immunoSEQ multiplex PCR. The data show roughly 5,200 clones, with roughly 96% seen just once and 0.55% to 0.75% held by the top ten. Extremely preterm births at about 22-28 weeks of gestation supplied the samples. No antigen has been identified for these receptors. Sequencing input: naive CD8+ T cells from cord blood. These receptors were obtained from a boy who was born preterm.

The rearrangement links TRBV5-3 to TRBJ1-2, with D unclear. TRBV5-3 is designated an ORF whose function remains uncertain. V lost 0 bases and J lost 2, with 8 bases in between. The CDR3 spans 14 residues. The CDR3 loop is CARSLGQKNYGYTF. CDR3 in DNA: TGTGCCAGAAGCTTGGGACAAAAAAACTATGGCTACACCTTC.

DNA of the CDR3: TGCGCCAGCAGCTTTTATGGAGGCTCCTACGAGCAGTACTTC. Translating gives CASSFYGGSYEQYF. The chain carries TRBV5-1 and TRBJ2-7; maybe TRBD2 (5 bases). Germline CDR1 SGHRS, CDR2 YFSETQ. Between the trimmed V and J ends, which lost 2 bases and 0 bases, there was a span of 9 bases. There are 14 residues in the CDR3.

The chain is built from TRBV5-5 and TRBJ1-1, with D unresolved. The V gene lost 0 bases and the J gene lost 0 bases, with 0 bases spanning the gap. The CDR3 is 12 amino acids. Germline CDR1 SGHKS, CDR2 YYEKEE (reference sequence). Written as DNA, the CDR3 is TGTGCCAGCAGCTTGGTGAACACTGAAGCTTTCTTT. Encoded protein: CASSLVNTEAFF.

This chain links TRBV19 with TRBJ2-1; 10 bases fit TRBD2. The CDR3 contains 11 residues. Germline V gene lookup returns CDR1 LNHDA and CDR2 SQIVND (reference sequence). J lost 9 bases, V lost 7 bases, and 0 bases had no gene match. The CDR3 DNA follows: TGTGCCAGTACTAGCGGGAGTGAGCAGTTCTTC. Its translation: CASTSGSEQFF.

J is TRBJ2-7 and V is TRBV6-1; D uncertain. V dropped 2 bases and J dropped 4 bases, with 0 bases sitting between them. The germline V gene has CDR1 MNHNS and CDR2 SASEGT. This CDR3 is built from 10 residues. For the CDR3, the DNA is TGTGCCAGCAGTGAATACGAGCAGTACTTC. This encodes CASSEYEQYF.

Only one count was recorded for this clone. The rearrangement uses TRBV10-1 and TRBJ1-1; perhaps TRBD1 as D (6 bases). Germline V CDR1 and CDR2: WNHNN, SYGVQD (reference sequence). The V end lost 0 bases, the J end lost 0 bases, and 11 bases lay between the germline ends. The CDR3 is 16 residues long. The CDR3 is CASSESGQKMNTEAFF. CDR3 coding DNA: TGCGCCAGCAGTGAGTCGGGACAAAAAATGAACACTGAAGCTTTCTTT.

As regards this clone: Other DNA sequences from this sample encode an identical CDR3 as well. V gene TRBV9 combines with J gene TRBJ2-7; TRBD2 agrees at 7 bases. Germline V gene lookup returns CDR1 SGDLS and CDR2 YYNGEE. The ends lost 0 bases at V and 3 bases at J; junction bases unmatched: 0. The CDR3 length is 13 residues. The CDR3 coding sequence is TGTGCCAGCAGCGTAGGGACTAGCTACGAGCAGTACTTC. It is translated as CASSVGTSYEQYF.

V gene TRBV7-3 combines with J gene TRBJ2-1; 8 nucleotides line up with TRBD2. This CDR3 has 15 amino acids. Germline V gene lookup returns CDR1 SGHTA and CDR2 FQGTGA. V was clipped by 2 bases and J by 0 bases; unmatched bases: 0. The CDR3 DNA is TGTGCCAGCAGCTTACTAGCGGGCTCCTACAATGAGCAGTTCTTC. It is translated as CASSLLAGSYNEQFF.

The chain is built from TRBV28 and TRBJ2-7; TRBD1 matches 9 bases. The length of the CDR3 is 13 residues. The J segment lost 3 bases and the V segment lost 8 bases, leaving 5 bases of the junction unmatched. CDR1 is MDHEN, CDR2 SYDVKM, per germline. The CDR3 bases are TGTGCCAGCGAATACAGGGGGCGCTACGAGCAGTACTTC. Amino acids: CASEYRGRYEQYF.

The J gene is TRBJ1-4, the V gene TRBV9; TRBD1 aligns across 9 bases. The CDR3 length is 14 residues. The germline gives CDR1 SGDLS, CDR2 YYNGEE. V dropped 0 bases and J dropped 6; count of bases not matched to a gene: 0. The CDR3: CASSVDRGHEKLFF. The DNA of the CDR3 is TGTGCCAGCAGCGTAGACAGGGGGCATGAAAAACTGTTTTTT. The full variable domain, completed using reference TRBV9 and TRBJ1-4, is DSGVTQTPKHLITATGQRVTLRCSPRSGDLSVYWYQQSLDQGLQFLIQYYNGEERAKGNILERFSAQQFPDLHSELNLSSLELGDSALYFCASSVDRGHEKLFFGSGTQLSVL.

The rearrangement uses TRBV28 and TRBJ2-7; no definite D call. Trimming took off 3 bases at V and 0 bases at J, with 0 bases between the two ends. The germline V gene encodes CDR1 MDHEN and CDR2 SYDVKM. This CDR3 region has 11 residues. The CDR3: CASSFSYEQYF. The CDR3 DNA reads TGTGCCAGCAGTTTCTCCTACGAGCAGTACTTC.

The chain uses TRBV2 and TRBJ2-3; the D is unclear. Per germline, CDR1 SNHLY and CDR2 FYNNEI. Trimming pared 2 bases from V and 1 base from J, leaving 7 bases between. The CDR3 sequence is 14 residues long. CDR3 protein: CASSELRGTDTQYF. The CDR3 DNA sequence: TGTGCCAGCAGTGAATTACGCGGCACAGATACGCAGTATTTT.

The CDR3 sequence is CASSGPGRAQETQYF. DNA for the CDR3: TGTGCCAGCAGCGGACCGGGTAGGGCTCAAGAGACCCAGTACTTC. The rearrangement joins TRBV9 to TRBJ2-5; D remains unclear. Germline CDR1 reads SGDLS; CDR2 reads YYNGEE. This CDR3 region has 15 residues. Deletions cut 3 bases from V and 2 bases from J, with 14 bases between.

J is TRBJ2-1 and V is TRBV9; TRBD2 aligns across 7 bases. V lost 0 bases, J lost 3 bases, and 0 bases stayed unmatched. The germline gives CDR1 SGDLS, CDR2 YYNGEE. The CDR3 extends over 14 amino acids. CDR3 DNA sequence: TGTGCCAGCAGCGTAGGGACTAGCTACAATGAGCAGTTCTTC. Translating it yields CASSVGTSYNEQFF. Based on the CDR3 plus reference TRBV9 and TRBJ2-1, the full variable domain is DSGVTQTPKHLITATGQRVTLRCSPRSGDLSVYWYQQSLDQGLQFLIQYYNGEERAKGNILERFSAQQFPDLHSELNLSSLELGDSALYFCASSVGTSYNEQFFGPGTRLTVL.

The rearrangement uses TRBV5-6 and TRBJ1-2, with 11 bases lining up with TRBD1. CDR3 size: 14 residues. The germline V gene encodes CDR1 SGHDT and CDR2 YYEEEE. V was clipped by 5 bases and J by 2 bases; unmatched bases: 2. The CDR3 spells CASRWTGGNYGYTF. For the CDR3, the DNA is TGTGCCAGCAGATGGACAGGGGGCAACTATGGCTACACCTTC. The whole variable domain, remainder taken from reference TRBV5-6 and TRBJ1-2, is DAGVTQSPTHLIKTRGQQVTLRCSPKSGHDTVSWYQQALGQGPQFIFQYYEEEERQRGNFPDRFSGHQFPNYSSELNVNALLLGDSALYLCASRWTGGNYGYTFGSGTRLTVV.

The chain joins TRBV27 to TRBJ2-4; D possibly corresponds to TRBD1 (5 bases). Germline values: CDR1 MNHEY, CDR2 SMNVEV (reference sequence). The CDR3 covers 15 residues. The V gene lost 5 bases and the J gene lost 2 bases, with 13 bases spanning the gap. DNA of the CDR3: TGTGCCAGCAGTCAACAGGCCAGATCCAAAAACATTCAGTACTTC. Its translation is CASSQQARSKNIQYF.

This chain links TRBV29-1 with TRBJ1-1; perhaps TRBD1 as D (5 bases). Germline CDR1 SQVTM, CDR2 ANQGSEA. The V and J ends lost 1 base and 4 bases respectively, with 10 bases between them. The CDR3 has 13 residues. The CDR3: CSVEVGRTTEAFF. The DNA of the CDR3 is TGCAGCGTTGAAGTGGGACGGACCACTGAAGCTTTCTTT.

The rearrangement joins TRBV29-1 to TRBJ2-7, with D possibly being TRBD1 (5 bases). This CDR3 spans 11 amino acids. V lost 2 bases and J 6 bases, leaving 8 bases between the germline ends. CDR1 and CDR2 from the germline V gene are SQVTM and ANQGSEA. The CDR3 loop is CSVEKQGEQYF. CDR3 nucleotides: TGCAGCGTTGAAAAGCAGGGCGAGCAGTACTTC.

The chain recombines TRBV2 with TRBJ2-1, with a possible D match to TRBD2 (5 bases). The CDR3 has 12 amino acids. The germline CDR1 and CDR2 sequences are SNHLY and FYNNEI. V was pared by 7 bases and J by 4 bases, with 8 bases between. This CDR3 is CASTRGYNEQFF. CDR3 nucleotide sequence: TGTGCCAGCACCCGGGGTTACAATGAGCAGTTCTTC.

The chain employs TRBV5-1 and TRBJ2-3; 9 bases fit TRBD2. CDR1 is SGHRS and CDR2 is YFSETQ in the germline V gene. Trimming cost V 5 bases and J 2 bases; bases outside gene matches: 9. The CDR3 has 16 amino acids. CDR3 sequence: CASSSIAGEDTDTQYF. The CDR3 bases are TGCGCCAGCAGTTCCATAGCGGGAGAGGACACAGATACGCAGTATTTT.

The J gene is TRBJ1-1, the V gene TRBV30; D remains unclear. This CDR3 region has 11 residues. Germline V gene lookup returns CDR1 GTSNPN and CDR2 SVGIG (reference sequence). Trimming cost V 1 base and J 3 bases, with 3 bases left between them. This CDR3 reads CAWSGDTEAFF. CDR3 nucleotide sequence: TGTGCCTGGAGTGGGGACACTGAAGCTTTCTTT.

The chain combines TRBV4-3 with TRBJ1-6, with TRBD1 matching 10 bases. The CDR3 consists of 16 residues. The germline CDR1 and CDR2 sequences are LGHNA and YSLEER. Unmatched junction bases numbered 2, after V lost 0 bases and J lost 6 bases. CDR3 region: CASSQDGDRGNSPLHF. The CDR3 nucleotides are TGCGCCAGCAGCCAAGATGGGGACAGGGGTAATTCACCCCTCCACTTT.

This clone appeared once. The chain couples TRBV6-5 to TRBJ2-3, with 7 positions matching TRBD2. Per germline, CDR1 MNHEY and CDR2 SVGAGI. Losses at the gene ends were 5 bases for V and 4 bases for J; bases not matched to a gene: 3. The CDR3 is made up of 13 amino acids. This CDR3 reads CASSSGTADTQYF. The CDR3 DNA reads TGTGCCAGCAGTAGCGGGACCGCAGATACGCAGTATTTT.

The V and J genes are TRBV11-3 and TRBJ2-3; no firm D call. Looked up from germline, CDR1 is SGHNT and CDR2 is YENEEA. This CDR3 comprises 14 residues. V was cut by 0 bases and J by 0 bases, with 4 bases left in between. The CDR3 DNA reads as TGTGCCAGCAGCTTAGACACTAGCACAGATACGCAGTATTTT. This translates into CASSLDTSTDTQYF.

The rearrangement links TRBV21-1 to TRBJ1-4; TRBD1, the table's D call, was not compared with the DNA. TRBV21-1 is a pseudogene locus. This CDR3 comprises 16 residues. CDR3 amino acids: CASSKEDRATNEKLFF. The CDR3 DNA reads TGTGCCAGCAGCAAAGAGGACAGGGCAACTAATGAAAAACTGTTTTTT.

This chain links TRBV5-1 with TRBJ2-3; 9 nucleotides align to TRBD1. Germline trimming cut 4 bases from V and 1 base from J; bases unmatched to any gene: 1. The CDR3 loop spans 14 amino acids. CDR1 SGHRS and CDR2 YFSETQ come from the germline V gene. The CDR3 DNA reads TGCGCCAGCAGCCGGGACAGGGGCACAGATACGCAGTATTTT. It specifies CASSRDRGTDTQYF.